This T cell receptor beta chain was retrieved from a study of blood T cell repertoires in COVID-19. Study summary: From the United States, Italy and Spain came samples of acute and convalescent COVID-19. From T cells, B-cell-depleted T cells, or PBMCs came the material, which was cDNA or gDNA.

As processed by the authors: How many nucleated cells were present was estimated from reference gene primer amplification. Sequenced by immunoSEQ multiplex PCR; TCRdb stores in-frame clones only, minus some. V and J calls plus clone size are reproduced from that table; the DNA served to infer D and trimming. The sample contains around 200,000 clones, nearly 90% of which appear only once. The V gene end was trimmed by 5 bases and the J gene end by 6 bases; junction bases not matched to a gene: 4. CDR1 is SEHNR and CDR2 is FQNEAQ in the germline V gene (reference sequence). The CDR3 is 14 residues long.

Sequenced: peripheral blood. The chain couples TRBV7-9 to TRBJ1-5; 10 bases align to TRBD1. The TCR comes from a woman aged 18 to 35 who had recovered from COVID-19. The chain's CDR3 is CASSVTGGGQPQHF. For the CDR3, the DNA is TGTGCCAGCAGCGTGACAGGGGGCGGTCAGCCCCAGCATTTT.